This entry lists 2 T cell receptor beta chains sequenced from one sample in a study of regulatory T cells in long-lasting Graves disease. For TCR beta, libraries came from iRepertoire HTBI primers and Arm-PCR of CDR3 regions. TCRdb analysed the multiplex PCR reads with MiXCR anew, one entry per CDR3 protein. The data show hundreds of thousands of distinct CDR3 sequences, with approximately 15% seen just once and roughly 30% held by the top ten. Indicated time point: newly diagnosed GD, antithyroid drugs for less than 3 months. Making the TCR library involved RNA that had been extracted from PBMCs. The same sample was also studied in work on T cells in Graves' hyperthyroidism and ophthalmopathy.

The specimen was peripheral blood mononuclear cells (PBMCs), collected at new diagnosis, from a patient treated with antithyroid drugs. These receptors all come from a man aged 35 to 55 with Graves disease.

This clonotype was seen ten or more times. This rearrangement joins TRBV20-1 to TRBJ1-1, with a possible D match to TRBD1 (5 bases). Germline V gene sequence: CDR1 DFQATT, CDR2 SNEGSKA (reference sequence). The V end lost 2 bases, the J end lost 2 bases, and 18 bases lay between the germline ends. This CDR3 contains 16 residues. CDR3: CSARSPWGVENTEAFF. The CDR3 bases are TGCAGTGCTAGATCCCCGTGGGGGGTGGAAAACACTGAAGCTTTCTTT.

This clonotype has at least ten counts. The chain couples TRBV30 to TRBJ1-2; 7 bases match TRBD1. The CDR3 extends over 15 amino acids. J gave up 4 bases and V 3 bases, and 11 bases lay outside the gene matches. CDR1 and CDR2 from the germline V gene are GTSNPN and SVGIG (reference sequence). Written as DNA, the CDR3 is TGTGCCTGGAGCCGGGGACAGAGAGAACTCTATGGCTACACCTTC. Translation: CAWSRGQRELYGYTF.